The clone carrying this T cell receptor beta chain was detected many times. Antigen unknown. Germline V gives CDR1 LNHDA, CDR2 SQIVND (reference sequence). V was pared by 5 bases and J by 0 bases, with 18 bases between. The CDR3 spans 17 residues. The entire patient cohort was treatment-naive prior to thyroid surgery. This sample was included in a study of metastatic and nonmetastatic thyroid tumors. Original analysis: A classifier for distant metastasis in papillary thyroid cancer was constructed using CDR3 differences observed across clinicopathological groups. TCRdb re-called the PCR reads via MiXCR. The V and J calls and clone size are TCRdb's, not the authors'. The repertoire holds 30,000 to 35,000 clones, 15% seen once, with under 20% in the top ten. Regarding the study as a whole: When malignant thyroid tumors were compared with benign nodules, TCR beta diversity was reportedly significantly higher in the malignant tumors. This held in both blood and tumor samples.

The V and J genes are TRBV19 and TRBJ2-3; D gene ambiguous. Input material: blood. This TCR was sampled from a male donor with papillary thyroid cancer or a benign thyroid nodule (not recorded which). Some clones in this sample may be carry-over from other donors' samples. CDR3 protein: CASSARRLGSSTDTQYF. CDR3 DNA sequence: TGTGCCAGTAGTGCGAGAAGACTGGGGTCTAGCACAGATACGCAGTATTTT.